The next 32 T cell receptor beta chains were all read from a single sample in a study of shared clonotypes between healthy human individuals (dated by TCRdb to between 2020 and 2021). To prepare the library, the immunoSEQ multiplex PCR assay was applied. TCRdb stores this immuneACCESS table with in-frame sequences only. Part of the clones is absent; in the studies checked, under half of the shortfall reflects unresolved V genes, and no reason is known for the rest. The sample profile shows some 1.5 million clones; around 95% of them were found once. The biggest ten clones account for 1.2% of the sample. Sequenced material: naive CD4+ T cells sorted from blood. The cell subset or site label of this sample denotes: CD45RA+ positively selected. These receptors were collected from a man aged 30 to 45 in good health.

This sequence joins TRBV18 and TRBJ1-2; D remains unclear. The CDR3 has 13 amino acids. The V gene lost 4 bases and the J gene lost 2 bases, with 8 bases spanning the gap. From germline, CDR1 is KGHSH and CDR2 LQKENI. CDR3 DNA sequence: TGTGCCAGCTCACGAGAGCAGAACTATGGCTACACCTTC. Translating gives CASSREQNYGYTF.

Only one count was recorded for this clone. The chain employs TRBV5-1 and TRBJ1-1; D unclear. Per the germline V gene, CDR1 is SGHRS and CDR2 is YFSETQ. Trimming cost V 2 bases and J 4 bases, with 15 bases left between them. The CDR3 runs 15 residues. The CDR3: CASSLTGMSGTEAFF. The DNA for the CDR3 is TGCGCCAGCAGCTTAACGGGCATGAGTGGCACTGAAGCTTTCTTT.

This chain links TRBV28 with TRBJ2-7; 7 bases are a match to TRBD1. The J segment lost 4 bases and the V segment lost 7 bases, leaving 7 bases of the junction unmatched. The CDR3 consists of 13 residues. The germline V gene has CDR1 MDHEN and CDR2 SYDVKM. For the CDR3, the DNA is TGTGCCAGCACGACAGGGTTAGAATACGAGCAGTACTTC. It yields the protein CASTTGLEYEQYF.

The chain recombines TRBV11-2 with TRBJ1-6; D remains unclear. With 6 bases removed from V and 9 bases from J, the gap between germline ends came to 15 bases. This CDR3 contains 14 residues. Germline CDR1 SGHAT, CDR2 FQNNGV. Here the CDR3 reads CASRRDLIISPLHF. DNA for the CDR3: TGTGCCAGCAGACGAGATTTGATTATTTCACCCCTCCACTTT.

The gene calls are TRBV1 and TRBJ1-5; the table gives TRBD1 as D, unverified against the DNA. TRBV1 is noted as a pseudogene. The CDR3 extends over 16 amino acids. Here the CDR3 DNA reads TGCACCTCTTATATAGGACAGGGGGCATTGGTTAGGCCCCAGCATTTT. Encoded protein: CTSYIGQGALVRPQHF.

This clone was picked up one time. The gene calls are TRBV7-3 and TRBJ2-2; no clear D gene. Germline CDR1 is SGHTA and CDR2 is FQGTGA. The CDR3 spans 17 residues. Trimming removed 4 bases at V and 1 base at J, with 16 bases between. Here the CDR3 reads CASSSPLGSRNTGELFF. CDR3 sequence (DNA): TGTGCCAGCAGCTCCCCCTTGGGTAGCAGGAACACCGGGGAGCTGTTTTTT.

The chain recombines TRBV19 with TRBJ1-2; 9 nucleotides agree with TRBD1. Germline loops: CDR1 LNHDA, CDR2 SQIVND (reference sequence). The CDR3 has 15 amino acids. Losses at the gene ends were 6 bases for V and 4 bases for J; bases not matched to a gene: 9. The CDR3 sequence: CASSPWGQGTYGYTF. The CDR3, as DNA: TGTGCCAGTAGCCCTTGGGGACAGGGAACCTATGGCTACACCTTC.

Of note for this clone: This may stem from a read error, because a much larger clone lies one nucleotide away. The sample contains more than one DNA sequence encoding this CDR3. The chain has TRBV9 and TRBJ2-7; 9 bases fit TRBD1. The CDR3 length is 14 residues. The V gene's germline CDR1 is SGDLS and CDR2 YYNGEE. V lost 4 bases, J lost 3 bases, and 5 bases stayed unmatched. In DNA, the CDR3 is TGTGCCAGCAGCTACGGACAGGGGAACTACGAGCAGTACTTC. Translating it yields CASSYGQGNYEQYF.

The chain uses TRBV11-2 and TRBJ2-7; the match to TRBD2 covers 13 bases. The CDR3 is 16 amino acids. Per the germline V gene, CDR1 is SGHAT and CDR2 is FQNNGV. V dropped 5 bases and J dropped 0; count of bases not matched to a gene: 4. The CDR3 loop is CASSTSGRVSSYEQYF. The CDR3 bases are TGTGCCAGCAGCACTAGCGGGAGGGTTAGCTCCTACGAGCAGTACTTC. Supplemented by reference TRBV11-2 and TRBJ2-7, the full variable domain reads EAGVAQSPRYKIIEKRQSVAFWCNPISGHATLYWYQQILGQGPKLLIQFQNNGVVDDSQLPKDRFSAERLKGVDSTLKIQPAKLEDSAVYLCASSTSGRVSSYEQYFGPGTRLTVT.

With respect to this clone: The same CDR3 can be traced to other DNA sequences in this sample. The CDR3: CAWSPGSNQPQHF. CDR3 nucleotides: TGTGCCTGGAGTCCAGGTAGCAATCAGCCCCAGCATTTT. V is TRBV30 and J is TRBJ1-5, with D hard to call. The germline V gene has CDR1 GTSNPN and CDR2 SVGIG (reference sequence). Trimming cost V 2 bases and J 0 bases, with 5 bases left between them. The CDR3 has 13 residues.

This CDR3 reads CASSLVGVGVAGELFF. As DNA, the CDR3 is TGTGCCAGCAGCTTAGTTGGAGTAGGGGTAGCCGGGGAGCTGTTTTTT. V gene TRBV7-2 combines with J gene TRBJ2-2, with a weak D call TRBD1 (5 bases). Trimming stripped 1 base from V and 6 bases from J, with 15 bases between. Germline assignment: CDR1 SGHTA and CDR2 FQGNSA. CDR3 length: 16 residues.

The V and J genes are TRBV4-2 and TRBJ1-1, with unresolved D. From germline, CDR1 is LGHNA and CDR2 YNFKEQ. CDR3 length: 16 residues. Between the trimmed V and J ends, which lost 0 bases and 6 bases, there was a span of 17 bases. Here the CDR3 reads CASSQETGRQKPEAFF. DNA of the CDR3: TGTGCCAGCAGCCAAGAAACCGGGAGGCAGAAGCCTGAAGCTTTCTTT.

The chain couples TRBV18 to TRBJ2-6, with TRBD1 identical over 8 bases. V lost 2 bases to trimming and J lost 4 bases; unmatched junction nucleotides: 10. CDR3 size: 18 residues. Per the germline V gene, CDR1 is KGHSH and CDR2 is LQKENI. The DNA of the CDR3 is TGTGCCAGCTCACCATACAGAGGACAGGGCGCGGGGGCCAACGTCCTGACTTTC. Protein sequence: CASSPYRGQGAGANVLTF.

The chain recombines TRBV9 with TRBJ2-2; 11 bases match TRBD2. J gave up 5 bases and V 6 bases, and 9 bases lay outside the gene matches. This CDR3 has 16 residues. Germline V gene data show CDR1 as SGDLS and CDR2 as YYNGEE. In nucleotides, the CDR3 is TGTGCCAGCACCCCTACTAGCGGGAGTGGGACCGGGGAGCTGTTTTTT. It yields the protein CASTPTSGSGTGELFF.

The DNA of the CDR3 is TGCGCCAGCAGCTCCCGTCTTTTGGAGACCCAGTACTTC. Encoded protein: CASSSRLLETQYF. This sequence joins TRBV5-1 and TRBJ2-5; no clear D. Trimming took 3 bases from V and 5 from J, leaving 11 bases between them. The CDR3 consists of 13 residues. Germline CDR1 SGHRS, CDR2 YFSETQ.

The rearrangement links TRBV2 to TRBJ2-1; a possible D gene is TRBD2 (6 bases). Germline CDR1 reads SNHLY; CDR2 reads FYNNEI. The CDR3 is made up of 15 amino acids. V was clipped by 3 bases and J by 7 bases, with 16 bases between them. CDR3 loop: CASSDTGVQDNEQFF. DNA for the CDR3: TGTGCCAGCAGTGATACGGGGGTCCAGGATAATGAGCAGTTCTTC.

The chain is built from TRBV2 and TRBJ1-1; 7 bases map to TRBD1. V was pared by 5 bases and J by 3 bases, with 3 bases of the junction left unmatched. Germline CDR1 and CDR2: SNHLY and FYNNEI. The CDR3 is made up of 13 amino acids. The CDR3 DNA sequence: TGTGCCAGCAGTTATACAGGGGACACTGAAGCTTTCTTT. Amino acid sequence: CASSYTGDTEAFF.

The chain is built from TRBV30 and TRBJ2-3, with 12 nucleotides matching TRBD2. The germline CDR1 and CDR2 sequences are GTSNPN and SVGIG (reference sequence). The CDR3 is made up of 16 amino acids. J was trimmed by 8 bases and V by 2 bases; bases with no gene match: 11. The CDR3 sequence is CAWSPTRTSGALTQYF. DNA of the CDR3: TGTGCCTGGAGTCCAACCCGGACTAGCGGGGCCCTTACGCAGTATTTT.

Of note for this clone: Its ends do not fully match the called genes, so a read error is possible. The CDR3 region is CASSLAPGQNEKLFF. The CDR3 DNA reads as TGCGCCAGCAGTTTGGCCCCGGGACAGAATGAAAAACTGTTTTTT. The rearrangement uses TRBV5-1 and TRBJ1-4; 7 nucleotides align to TRBD1. CDR1 is SGHRS and CDR2 is YFSETQ in the germline V gene. The CDR3 is 15 amino acids.

The rearrangement links TRBV18 to TRBJ2-7, with D possibly being TRBD1 (6 bases). Germline CDR1 is KGHSH and CDR2 is LQKENI. The V end was cut by 1 base, the J end by 2 bases, with 21 bases between. This CDR3 has 18 residues. The CDR3 DNA is TGTGCCAGCTCACCACTCGGAAAGAACGTAGGGGGAACCTACGAGCAGTACTTC. It codes for CASSPLGKNVGGTYEQYF. Full variable domain (rest looked up from reference TRBV18 and TRBJ2-7): NAGVMQNPRHLVRRRGQEARLRCSPMKGHSHVYWYRQLPEEGLKFMVYLQKENIIDESGMPKERFSAEFPKEGPSILRIQQVVRGDSAAYFCASSPLGKNVGGTYEQYFGPGTRLTVT.

The chain couples TRBV18 to TRBJ2-3; TRBD1 agrees at 8 bases. V lost 4 bases and J lost 1; bases outside the gene matches: 4. The germline V gene encodes CDR1 KGHSH and CDR2 LQKENI. The CDR3 is 15 residues long. The CDR3 is CASSHGQGGTDTQYF. The CDR3 DNA is TGTGCCAGCTCACACGGACAGGGAGGCACAGATACGCAGTATTTT.

The J gene is TRBJ2-7, the V gene TRBV5-1; the match to TRBD1 covers 7 bases. The V and J ends lost 4 bases and 0 bases, in that order; junction bases with no gene match: 7. The CDR3 has 15 amino acids. Germline V gives CDR1 SGHRS, CDR2 YFSETQ. The CDR3 coding sequence is TGCGCCAGCAGCCCCCGACAGGGATCCTCCTACGAGCAGTACTTC. This codes for CASSPRQGSSYEQYF.

The genes are TRBV6-5 and TRBJ2-1, with a tentative D call TRBD1 (6 bases). The CDR3 has 15 amino acids. V gave up 4 bases and J gave up 7 bases, with 17 bases separating them. Germline lookup yields CDR1 MNHEY and CDR2 SVGAGI. The DNA for the CDR3 is TGTGCCAGCAGTTTAACCGGGACAACTGGGAATGAGCAGTTCTTC. It specifies CASSLTGTTGNEQFF.

The chain recombines TRBV29-1 with TRBJ2-3; 7 bases line up with TRBD1. With V trimmed by 7 bases and J by 4 bases, 5 bases remained unmatched. Germline lookup yields CDR1 SQVTM and CDR2 ANQGSEA. The CDR3 sequence is 12 residues long. The CDR3 sequence: CSEGTAADTQYF. The DNA for the CDR3 is TGCAGCGAAGGGACAGCGGCAGATACGCAGTATTTT.

The gene calls are TRBV28 and TRBJ1-1; 9 nucleotides line up with TRBD1. J was trimmed by 1 base and V by 5 bases; bases with no gene match: 11. Looked up from germline, CDR1 is MDHEN and CDR2 is SYDVKM. The CDR3 is 17 residues long. The CDR3 loop reads CASSPVTGGVENTEAFF. The CDR3 DNA follows: TGTGCCAGCAGTCCCGTTACAGGGGGCGTTGAGAACACTGAAGCTTTCTTT.

The chain has TRBV28 and TRBJ1-5; a possible D gene is TRBD1 (5 bases). Germline-derived CDR1 and CDR2 are MDHEN and SYDVKM. Trimming took off 8 bases at V and 4 bases at J, with 9 bases between the two ends. This CDR3 comprises 12 residues. As DNA, the CDR3 is TGTGCCAGCTTCAGGGTTAATCAGCCCCAGCATTTT. Its protein is CASFRVNQPQHF.

This rearrangement joins TRBV18 to TRBJ2-3; 10 positions agree with TRBD2. CDR1 KGHSH and CDR2 LQKENI come from the germline V gene. The CDR3 consists of 16 residues. V lost 3 bases to trimming and J lost 4 bases; unmatched junction nucleotides: 7. The CDR3 DNA is TGTGCCAGCTCACCTCCGGGAGCGGGAGGGTCAGATACGCAGTATTTT. Its protein product is CASSPPGAGGSDTQYF.

The chain carries TRBV10-3 and TRBJ1-2; D unresolved. The CDR3 is 14 amino acids. V lost 2 bases to trimming and J lost 8 bases, with 15 bases between them. Germline CDR1 reads ENHRY; CDR2 reads SYGVKD. In DNA, the CDR3 is TGTGCCATCAGTGAGGATACCGGGCCTAGGGGCTACACCTTC. This sequence encodes CAISEDTGPRGYTF.

CDR3 sequence reads: CASSIRGRTEEQFF. CDR3 nucleotide sequence: TGTGCCAGTAGTATAAGGGGTCGGACAGAGGAGCAGTTCTTC. The V call is TRBV19, the J call TRBJ2-1; weak D call: TRBD1 (6 bases). Between the trimmed V and J ends, which lost 2 bases and 10 bases, there was a span of 15 bases. Germline CDR1 and CDR2: LNHDA and SQIVND (reference sequence). The CDR3 sequence is 14 residues long.

The chain carries TRBV29-1 and TRBJ1-2; TRBD1 is a possible D gene (6 bases). Trimming shortened V by 1 base and J by 0 bases, and 6 bases separated the two germline ends. The CDR3 spans 13 residues. The V gene's germline CDR1 is SQVTM and CDR2 ANQGSEA. This CDR3 is CSVEAGANYGYTF. CDR3 DNA sequence: TGCAGCGTTGAAGCAGGGGCTAACTATGGCTACACCTTC.

The genes are TRBV28 and TRBJ2-7, with D perhaps being TRBD1 or TRBD2 (6 bases each). This CDR3 comprises 12 residues. CDR1 and CDR2 (germline): MDHEN, SYDVKM. Between the trimmed V and J ends, which lost 3 bases and 10 bases, there was a span of 13 bases. The chain's CDR3 is CASSFRGREQYF. CDR3 bases: TGTGCCAGCAGTTTTCGGGGGCGGGAACAGTACTTC.

The rearrangement links TRBV5-1 to TRBJ2-5; tentatively, D is TRBD2 (6 bases). CDR1 and CDR2 (germline): SGHRS, YFSETQ. The CDR3 has 14 residues. Trimming cost V 5 bases and J 2 bases, with 13 bases left between them. The CDR3 nucleotides are TGCGCCAGCAGGCCTATCGGGACTCAAGAGACCCAGTACTTC. It is translated as CASRPIGTQETQYF.